These T cell receptor beta chains were read from a single sample in a study of control samples from healthy donors and cancer patients. Produced via immunoSEQ multiplex PCR; TCRdb's table is partial and in-frame only. The sample holds roughly 120,000 clones, more than 80% seen once. Sequencing input: PBMCs. The receptors come from a woman in her forties or fifties with colorectal cancer. CDR3s include the opening cysteine and the closing phenylalanine or tryptophan. The D gene is left open where the match is weak. A clone size is listed for some rows: how often the clone was seen (once, few, many), or a class if it is expanded.

clone_size: .; d_call: .; v_call: TRBV5-1; j_call: TRBJ2-3; cdr3_aa: CATRHGNELVSDTQYF; cdr3_nt: TGCGCCACCCGACATGGGAATGAACTAGTGTCAGATACGCAGTATTTT
clone_size: .; d_call: .; v_call: TRBV11-3; j_call: TRBJ2-2; cdr3_aa: CASSLSLLGGSGELFF; cdr3_nt: TGTGCCAGCAGCCTATCTCTCCTGGGGGGATCCGGGGAGCTGTTTTTT
clone_size: once; d_call: .; v_call: TRBV7-8; j_call: TRBJ2-2; cdr3_aa: CASSLSIGELFF; cdr3_nt: TGTGCCAGCAGCTTATCCATCGGGGAGCTGTTTTTT
clone_size: .; d_call: .; v_call: TRBV7-2; j_call: TRBJ2-5; cdr3_aa: CASSFRRSGHLTVAQYF; cdr3_nt: TGTGCCAGCAGCTTCCGTCGGTCGGGACACCTTACCGTAGCCCAGTACTTC
clone_size: .; d_call: .; v_call: TRBV30; j_call: TRBJ1-5; cdr3_aa: CAWSEANSNQPQHF; cdr3_nt: TGTGCCTGGAGTGAGGCGAATAGCAATCAGCCCCAGCATTTT
clone_size: .; d_call: .; v_call: TRBV27; j_call: TRBJ1-5; cdr3_aa: CASSLSGNQPQHF; cdr3_nt: TGTGCCAGCAGTTTATCGGGCAATCAGCCCCAGCATTTT
clone_size: .; d_call: .; v_call: TRBV28; j_call: TRBJ1-1; cdr3_aa: CASGGLDTEAFF; cdr3_nt: TGTGCCAGTGGGGGATTGGACACTGAAGCTTTCTTT
clone_size: .; d_call: TRBD1; v_call: TRBV28; j_call: TRBJ2-7; cdr3_aa: CASSFPGQGSGEQYF; cdr3_nt: TGTGCCAGCAGTTTCCCGGGACAGGGGTCGGGTGAGCAGTACTTC
clone_size: .; d_call: .; v_call: TRBV6-5; j_call: TRBJ1-1; cdr3_aa: CASSYSLTPNTEAFF; cdr3_nt: TGTGCCAGCAGTTACTCCTTAACCCCGAACACTGAAGCTTTCTTT
clone_size: .; d_call: .; v_call: TRBV30; j_call: TRBJ2-2; cdr3_aa: CAWSGSGTGELFF; cdr3_nt: TGTGCCTGGAGTGGCTCGGGAACCGGGGAGCTGTTTTTT
clone_size: .; d_call: .; v_call: TRBV5-1; j_call: TRBJ2-3; cdr3_aa: CASSLTDTQYF; cdr3_nt: TGCGCCAGCAGCCTCACAGATACGCAGTATTTT
clone_size: once; d_call: TRBD1; v_call: TRBV6-2/TRBV6-3; j_call: TRBJ1-1; cdr3_aa: CASSYDLTGVVNTEAFF; cdr3_nt: TGTGCCAGCAGTTACGACCTAACAGGGGTCGTGAACACTGAAGCTTTCTTT
clone_size: .; d_call: TRBD2; v_call: TRBV27; j_call: TRBJ2-3; cdr3_aa: CASSDGLAGVVDTQYF; cdr3_nt: TGTGCCAGCAGTGATGGTCTAGCGGGAGTAGTAGATACGCAGTATTTT
clone_size: .; d_call: .; v_call: TRBV5-6; j_call: TRBJ1-6; cdr3_aa: CASSMGTGVGDSPLHF; cdr3_nt: TGTGCCAGCAGCATGGGGACCGGGGTCGGCGATTCACCCCTCCACTTT
clone_size: .; d_call: .; v_call: TRBV12-3/TRBV12-4; j_call: TRBJ2-7; cdr3_aa: CASSFGGIEQYF; cdr3_nt: TGTGCCAGCAGTTTCGGAGGGATCGAGCAGTACTTC
clone_size: .; d_call: .; v_call: TRBV9; j_call: TRBJ2-2; cdr3_aa: CASSVVTNTGELFF; cdr3_nt: TGTGCCAGCAGCGTAGTCACGAACACCGGGGAGCTGTTTTTT
clone_size: .; d_call: TRBD1; v_call: TRBV5-1; j_call: TRBJ1-2; cdr3_aa: CASSAQTGQGQGYTF; cdr3_nt: TGCGCCAGCAGCGCTCAAACCGGACAGGGACAAGGCTACACCTTC
clone_size: .; d_call: .; v_call: TRBV5-6; j_call: TRBJ1-1; cdr3_aa: CASSLQGPLNTEAFF; cdr3_nt: TGTGCCAGCAGCCTCCAGGGGCCCTTGAACACTGAAGCTTTCTTT
clone_size: .; d_call: TRBD1; v_call: TRBV7-7; j_call: TRBJ1-4; cdr3_aa: CASSVRGLRVATNEKLFF; cdr3_nt: TGTGCTAGCAGCGTCAGGGGGCTCAGAGTTGCAACTAATGAAAAACTGTTTTTT
clone_size: .; d_call: TRBD1; v_call: TRBV19; j_call: TRBJ1-1; cdr3_aa: CASSVGQGGTEAFF; cdr3_nt: TGTGCCAGTAGTGTGGGACAGGGTGGAACTGAAGCTTTCTTT
clone_size: .; d_call: .; v_call: TRBV7-6; j_call: TRBJ1-3; cdr3_aa: CASSLTDDLGNTIYF; cdr3_nt: TGTGCCAGCAGCTTAACGGACGACCTTGGAAACACCATATATTTT
clone_size: .; d_call: .; v_call: TRBV30; j_call: TRBJ2-3; cdr3_aa: CAWSRGQRYTDTQYF; cdr3_nt: TGTGCCTGGAGTAGAGGACAGAGATACACAGATACGCAGTATTTT
clone_size: .; d_call: .; v_call: TRBV28; j_call: TRBJ2-7; cdr3_aa: CASGYYEQYF; cdr3_nt: TGTGCCAGCGGGTACTACGAGCAGTACTTC
clone_size: .; d_call: .; v_call: TRBV6-5; j_call: TRBJ2-2; cdr3_aa: CAVGNTGELFF; cdr3_nt: TGTGCCGTGGGGAACACCGGGGAGCTGTTTTTT
clone_size: .; d_call: .; v_call: TRBV25-1; j_call: TRBJ2-7; cdr3_aa: CASSPWQGRHEQYF; cdr3_nt: TGTGCCAGCAGTCCTTGGCAGGGGCGACACGAGCAGTACTTC
clone_size: .; d_call: .; v_call: TRBV2; j_call: TRBJ1-1; cdr3_aa: CASSAGAEVKAFF; cdr3_nt: TGTGCCAGCAGTGCTGGGGCCGAAGTCAAAGCTTTCTTT
clone_size: .; d_call: TRBD2; v_call: TRBV5-1; j_call: TRBJ2-2; cdr3_aa: CASSYGLAGGPDGELFF; cdr3_nt: TGCGCCAGCAGCTACGGACTCGCGGGGGGGCCAGACGGGGAGCTGTTTTTT
clone_size: .; d_call: TRBD1; v_call: TRBV12-5; j_call: TRBJ1-1; cdr3_aa: CASGLARQGLTFF; cdr3_nt: TGTGCTAGTGGTTTGGCTCGACAGGGGCTAACTTTCTTT
clone_size: .; d_call: .; v_call: TRBV3-1/TRBV3-2; j_call: TRBJ2-2; cdr3_aa: CASSLRGSGELFF; cdr3_nt: TGTGCCAGCAGCCTCCGAGGGTCCGGGGAGCTGTTTTTT
clone_size: .; d_call: .; v_call: TRBV10-3; j_call: TRBJ1-5; cdr3_aa: CAISEIQGSQPQHF; cdr3_nt: TGTGCCATCAGTGAGATTCAGGGATCTCAGCCCCAGCATTTT
clone_size: .; d_call: TRBD1; v_call: TRBV9; j_call: TRBJ2-2; cdr3_aa: CASSGRDRVLGELFF; cdr3_nt: TGTGCCAGCAGCGGTCGGGACAGGGTTTTAGGGGAGCTGTTTTTT
clone_size: .; d_call: .; v_call: TRBV7-8; j_call: TRBJ1-1; cdr3_aa: CASSLAVSDGDTEAFF; cdr3_nt: TGTGCCAGCAGCTTAGCGGTGTCAGATGGGGATACTGAAGCTTTCTTT
clone_size: .; d_call: TRBD1; v_call: TRBV28; j_call: TRBJ2-7; cdr3_aa: CASSSPGQGSAEQYF; cdr3_nt: TGTGCCAGCAGTTCTCCGGGACAGGGAAGTGCCGAGCAGTACTTC
clone_size: .; d_call: TRBD2; v_call: TRBV5-1; j_call: TRBJ2-3; cdr3_aa: CASSWSGGGDTQYF; cdr3_nt: TGCGCCAGCAGCTGGTCGGGGGGAGGAGATACGCAGTATTTT
clone_size: .; d_call: .; v_call: TRBV13; j_call: TRBJ2-5; cdr3_aa: CASSGSRDRLETQYF; cdr3_nt: TGTGCCAGCAGCGGGTCCAGGGACCGTCTAGAGACCCAGTACTTC
clone_size: .; d_call: .; v_call: TRBV20-1; j_call: TRBJ1-1; cdr3_aa: CIVPRDTEAFF; cdr3_nt: TGTATCGTTCCCAGGGACACTGAAGCTTTCTTT
clone_size: .; d_call: .; v_call: TRBV19; j_call: TRBJ1-4; cdr3_aa: CASSYPSLRGEKLFF; cdr3_nt: TGTGCCAGTAGTTACCCTTCTCTTCGGGGCGAAAAACTGTTTTTT
clone_size: .; d_call: TRBD1; v_call: TRBV7-9; j_call: TRBJ2-2; cdr3_aa: CASSPPGQESTGELFF; cdr3_nt: TGTGCCAGCAGCCCCCCGGGACAGGAGTCCACCGGGGAGCTGTTTTTT
clone_size: .; d_call: .; v_call: TRBV27; j_call: TRBJ1-1; cdr3_aa: CASSSPGEGAFF; cdr3_nt: TGTGCCAGCAGTTCCCCAGGGGAAGGAGCTTTCTTT
clone_size: once; d_call: .; v_call: TRBV15; j_call: TRBJ2-7; cdr3_aa: CATSRDGFEEGSYEQYF; cdr3_nt: TGTGCCACCAGCAGAGATGGGTTTGAGGAGGGCTCCTACGAGCAGTACTTC
clone_size: once; d_call: .; v_call: TRBV18; j_call: TRBJ1-3; cdr3_aa: CASSDGSISGNTIYF; cdr3_nt: TGTGCCAGCTCAGACGGTTCTATCTCTGGAAACACCATATATTTT
clone_size: .; d_call: .; v_call: TRBV20-1; j_call: TRBJ1-1; cdr3_aa: CSASPPAAPEAFF; cdr3_nt: TGCAGTGCTAGTCCACCCGCGGCCCCAGAAGCTTTCTTT
clone_size: .; d_call: .; v_call: TRBV2; j_call: TRBJ2-2; cdr3_aa: CASSGFPEIIGELFF; cdr3_nt: TGTGCCAGCAGTGGCTTCCCAGAAATCATCGGGGAGCTGTTTTTT
clone_size: .; d_call: TRBD1; v_call: TRBV7-9; j_call: TRBJ1-6; cdr3_aa: CASSSGQANSPLHF; cdr3_nt: TGTGCCAGCAGCTCGGGACAGGCCAATTCACCCCTCCACTTT
clone_size: .; d_call: .; v_call: TRBV18; j_call: TRBJ2-2; cdr3_aa: CASSPPVTDTGELFF; cdr3_nt: TGTGCCAGCTCACCACCGGTCACAGACACCGGGGAGCTGTTTTTT